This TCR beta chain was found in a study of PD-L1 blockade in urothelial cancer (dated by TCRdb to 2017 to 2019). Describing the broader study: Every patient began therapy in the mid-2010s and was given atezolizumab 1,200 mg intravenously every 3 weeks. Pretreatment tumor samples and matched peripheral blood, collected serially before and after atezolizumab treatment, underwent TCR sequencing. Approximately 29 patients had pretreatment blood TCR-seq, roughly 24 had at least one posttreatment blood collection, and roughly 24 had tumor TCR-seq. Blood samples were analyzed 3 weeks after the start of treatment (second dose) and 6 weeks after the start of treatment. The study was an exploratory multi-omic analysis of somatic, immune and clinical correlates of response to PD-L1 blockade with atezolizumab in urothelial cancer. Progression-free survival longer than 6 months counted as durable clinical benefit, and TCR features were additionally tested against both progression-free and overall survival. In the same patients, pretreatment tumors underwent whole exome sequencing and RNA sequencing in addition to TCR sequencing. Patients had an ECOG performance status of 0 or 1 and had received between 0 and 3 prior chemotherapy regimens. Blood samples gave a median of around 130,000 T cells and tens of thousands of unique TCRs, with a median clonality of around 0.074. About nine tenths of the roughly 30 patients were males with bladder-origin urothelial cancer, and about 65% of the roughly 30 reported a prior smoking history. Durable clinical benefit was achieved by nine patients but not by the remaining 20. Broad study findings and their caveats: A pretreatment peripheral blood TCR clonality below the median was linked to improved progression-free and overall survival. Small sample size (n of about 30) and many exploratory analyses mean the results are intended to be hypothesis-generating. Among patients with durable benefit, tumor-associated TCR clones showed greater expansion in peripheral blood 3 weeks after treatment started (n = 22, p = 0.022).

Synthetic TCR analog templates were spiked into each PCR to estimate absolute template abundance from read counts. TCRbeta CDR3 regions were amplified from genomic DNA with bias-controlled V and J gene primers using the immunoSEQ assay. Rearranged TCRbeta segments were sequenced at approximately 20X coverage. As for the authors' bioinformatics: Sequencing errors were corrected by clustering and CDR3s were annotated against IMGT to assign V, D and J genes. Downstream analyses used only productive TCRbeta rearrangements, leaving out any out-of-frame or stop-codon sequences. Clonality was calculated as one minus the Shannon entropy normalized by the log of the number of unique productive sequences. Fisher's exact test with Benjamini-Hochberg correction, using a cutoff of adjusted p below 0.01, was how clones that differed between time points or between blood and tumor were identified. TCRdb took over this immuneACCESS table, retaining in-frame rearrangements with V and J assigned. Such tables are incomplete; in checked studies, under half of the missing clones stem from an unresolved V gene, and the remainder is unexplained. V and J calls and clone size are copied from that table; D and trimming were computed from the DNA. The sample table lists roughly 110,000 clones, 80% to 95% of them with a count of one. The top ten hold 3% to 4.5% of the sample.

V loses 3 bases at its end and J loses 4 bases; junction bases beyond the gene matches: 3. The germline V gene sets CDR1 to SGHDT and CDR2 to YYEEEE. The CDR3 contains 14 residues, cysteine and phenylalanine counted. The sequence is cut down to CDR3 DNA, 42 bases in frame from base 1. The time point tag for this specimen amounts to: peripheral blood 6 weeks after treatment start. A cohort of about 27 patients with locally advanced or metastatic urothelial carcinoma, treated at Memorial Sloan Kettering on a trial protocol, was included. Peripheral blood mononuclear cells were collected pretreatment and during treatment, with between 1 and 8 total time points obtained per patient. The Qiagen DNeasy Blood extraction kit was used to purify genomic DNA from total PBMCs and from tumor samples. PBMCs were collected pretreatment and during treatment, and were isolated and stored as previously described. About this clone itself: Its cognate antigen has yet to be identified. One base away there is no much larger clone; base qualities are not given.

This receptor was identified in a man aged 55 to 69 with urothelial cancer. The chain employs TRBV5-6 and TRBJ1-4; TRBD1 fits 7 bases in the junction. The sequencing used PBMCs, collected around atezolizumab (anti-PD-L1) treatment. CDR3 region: CASSSGQVNEKLFF. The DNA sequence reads TGTGCCAGCAGCTCTGGACAGGTTAATGAAAAACTGTTTTTT. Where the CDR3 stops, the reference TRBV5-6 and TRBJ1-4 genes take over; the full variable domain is DAGVTQSPTHLIKTRGQQVTLRCSPKSGHDTVSWYQQALGQGPQFIFQYYEEEERQRGNFPDRFSGHQFPNYSSELNVNALLLGDSALYLCASSSGQVNEKLFFGSGTQLSVL.